These T cell receptor beta chains were read from a single sample in a study of molecular identifiers for immune sequencing clone quantification. Using its own MiXCR run on the PCR reads, TCRdb lists one record per CDR3 protein. This table has about 640,000 distinct CDR3 sequences, 15% to 20% appearing once. The sample taken for sequencing was naive CD8+ T cells from blood, with Jurkat cell RNA spiked in. The source is a human donor in good health. Some libraries in this study had Jurkat cell RNA spiked in. Both conserved end residues are part of each CDR3. Each record gives: D gene, J gene, clone size, V gene, CDR3 protein, CDR3 DNA. A D gene is named only where the DNA matches it firmly. Clone size is given for some rows only: seen once, a few or many times, or a class if the clone is expanded.

D: TRBD1
J: TRBJ1-2
size: few
V: TRBV5-6
CDR3: CASSGGGQGDYGYTF
DNA: TGTGCCAGCAGCGGGGGCGGACAGGGGGACTATGGCTACACCTTC

D: -
J: TRBJ1-1
size: many
V: TRBV9
CDR3: CASSVGGWYSNTEAFF
DNA: TGTGCCAGCAGCGTAGGGGGTTGGTACTCGAACACTGAAGCTTTCTTT

D: TRBD2
J: TRBJ2-1
size: many
V: TRBV29-1
CDR3: CSVGGTSASTRSYNEQFF
DNA: TGCAGCGTTGGTGGGACTAGCGCCTCTACACGCTCCTACAATGAGCAGTTCTTC

D: -
J: TRBJ1-1
size: many
V: TRBV4-3
CDR3: CASSQTQGQSGEAFF
DNA: TGCGCCAGCAGCCAGACCCAGGGCCAGTCAGGTGAAGCTTTCTTT

D: -
J: TRBJ2-3
size: many
V: TRBV7-9
CDR3: CASSASSGTDTQYF
DNA: TGTGCCAGCAGCGCGTCCTCGGGCACAGATACGCAGTATTTT

D: TRBD1
J: TRBJ2-7
size: -
V: TRBV15
CDR3: CATSRMGTGVNYEQYF
DNA: TGTGCCACCAGCAGGATGGGGACAGGGGTAAACTACGAGCAGTACTTC

D: -
J: TRBJ1-2
size: many
V: TRBV20-1
CDR3: CSGGQLSFAIRYGYTF
DNA: TGCAGTGGAGGACAGTTAAGTTTCGCTATACGGTATGGCTACACCTTC

D: TRBD2
J: TRBJ2-5
size: -
V: TRBV4-3
CDR3: CAGSQGTSGTQETQYF
DNA: TGCGCCGGCAGCCAAGGGACTAGCGGAACCCAAGAGACCCAGTACTTC

D: -
J: TRBJ2-7
size: many
V: TRBV20-1
CDR3: CSAEGELTSYEQYF
DNA: TGCAGTGCTGAAGGGGAACTGACTTCCTACGAGCAGTACTTC

D: -
J: TRBJ1-5
size: many
V: TRBV28
CDR3: CATTDGSNQPQHF
DNA: TGTGCCACCACCGACGGGAGCAATCAGCCCCAGCATTTT

D: -
J: TRBJ2-1
size: many
V: TRBV7-9
CDR3: CASSLPSSDSYNEQFF
DNA: TGTGCCAGCAGCTTACCGTCCTCGGACTCCTACAATGAGCAGTTCTTC

D: TRBD2
J: TRBJ2-5
size: -
V: TRBV24-1
CDR3: CATSERGKETQYF
DNA: TGTGCCACCAGCGAGCGGGGGAAAGAGACCCAGTACTTC

D: -
J: TRBJ2-2
size: few
V: TRBV5-5
CDR3: CASSSTGTIYGELFF
DNA: TGTGCCAGCAGCAGTACCGGGACAATTTACGGGGAGCTGTTTTTT

D: TRBD1
J: TRBJ1-2
size: -
V: TRBV9
CDR3: CDSSVQLTGSDYGYTF
DNA: TGTGACAGCAGCGTCCAGCTGACAGGGTCCGACTATGGCTACACCTTC

D: TRBD1
J: TRBJ2-7
size: many
V: TRBV4-1
CDR3: CASSEYRDSSYEQYF
DNA: TGCGCCAGCAGCGAGTACCGGGACAGCTCCTACGAGCAGTACTTC

D: TRBD2
J: TRBJ2-1
size: many
V: TRBV5-1
CDR3: CASSPRIGTGGNEQFF
DNA: TGCGCCAGCAGCCCGAGAATAGGCACCGGGGGGAATGAGCAGTTCTTC

D: TRBD1
J: TRBJ2-2
size: -
V: TRBV14
CDR3: CASSLWGQGIRPNTGELFF
DNA: TGTGCCAGCAGCCTATGGGGACAGGGAATTCGTCCGAACACCGGGGAGCTGTTTTTT

D: -
J: TRBJ1-5
size: many
V: TRBV15
CDR3: CATSRAGGSNQPQHF
DNA: TGTGCCACCAGCAGAGCGGGCGGTAGCAATCAGCCCCAGCATTTT

D: -
J: TRBJ1-1
size: many
V: TRBV14
CDR3: CASSQSSDPNTEAFF
DNA: TGTGCCAGCAGCCAATCCTCAGACCCGAACACTGAAGCTTTCTTT

D: TRBD1
J: TRBJ2-7
size: few
V: TRBV19
CDR3: CASSTSRRDRPTDYEQYF
DNA: TGTGCCAGTAGTACGTCGCGCCGGGACAGGCCTACCGACTACGAGCAGTACTTC

D: -
J: TRBJ2-3
size: many
V: TRBV5-1
CDR3: CASSPPGRGTDTQYF
DNA: TGCGCCAGCAGTCCACCGGGACGAGGAACAGATACGCAGTATTTT

D: TRBD1
J: TRBJ2-1
size: -
V: TRBV12-3/TRBV12-4
CDR3: CASRRTGGGYNEQFF
DNA: TGTGCCAGCAGAAGGACAGGGGGTGGGTACAATGAGCAGTTCTTC

D: TRBD1
J: TRBJ1-5
size: many
V: TRBV10-2
CDR3: CASSEDRVTRWDQPQHF
DNA: TGCGCCAGCAGTGAGGACAGGGTTACCCGTTGGGATCAGCCCCAGCATTTT

D: -
J: TRBJ2-7
size: few
V: TRBV27
CDR3: CASSLSGIGYEQYF
DNA: TGTGCCAGCAGTTTATCAGGGATCGGGTACGAGCAGTACTTC

D: -
J: TRBJ2-7
size: many
V: TRBV4-2
CDR3: CASRPVQGLYEQYF
DNA: TGTGCCAGCAGACCAGTACAGGGCCTCTACGAGCAGTACTTC

D: -
J: TRBJ2-3
size: few
V: TRBV19
CDR3: CASSIGTRSSTDTQYF
DNA: TGTGCCAGTAGTATAGGTACCCGATCTAGCACAGATACGCAGTATTTT

D: -
J: TRBJ1-2
size: -
V: TRBV20-1
CDR3: CSARVDRANYGYTF
DNA: TGCAGTGCTAGAGTGGACCGTGCTAACTATGGCTACACCTTC

D: -
J: TRBJ2-1
size: many
V: TRBV30
CDR3: CAWAVPVWPNEQFF
DNA: TGTGCCTGGGCCGTCCCGGTTTGGCCAAATGAGCAGTTCTTC

D: -
J: TRBJ2-3
size: many
V: TRBV6-5
CDR3: CASSYGGGGLGDTQYF
DNA: TGTGCCAGCAGTTACGGAGGAGGGGGGCTCGGAGATACGCAGTATTTT

D: -
J: TRBJ1-5
size: few
V: TRBV30
CDR3: CAWSVPGGNNQPQHF
DNA: TGTGCCTGGAGTGTACCGGGGGGCAACAATCAGCCCCAGCATTTT

D: TRBD2
J: TRBJ2-7
size: many
V: TRBV5-1
CDR3: CASSYLAGVEEQYF
DNA: TGCGCCAGCAGCTACCTAGCGGGAGTGGAGGAGCAGTACTTC

D: -
J: TRBJ2-7
size: many
V: TRBV6-2/TRBV6-3
CDR3: CASSPSGEEYF
DNA: TGTGCCAGCAGCCCTTCCGGGGAAGAGTACTTC

D: -
J: TRBJ1-1
size: many
V: TRBV9
CDR3: CASTTEEGLVGAEAFF
DNA: TGTGCCAGCACCACCGAGGAGGGTTTGGTCGGAGCTGAAGCTTTCTTT

D: -
J: TRBJ2-3
size: few
V: TRBV6-1
CDR3: CASRYRADTQYF
DNA: TGTGCCAGCAGGTACAGGGCTGATACGCAGTATTTT

D: -
J: TRBJ2-5
size: many
V: TRBV9
CDR3: CASSPRGTTQETQYF
DNA: TGTGCCAGCAGCCCGAGGGGAACGACTCAAGAGACCCAGTACTTC

D: TRBD1
J: TRBJ2-7
size: many
V: TRBV30
CDR3: CAWTRDRGYEQYF
DNA: TGTGCCTGGACCCGGGACAGGGGCTACGAGCAGTACTTC

D: -
J: TRBJ2-1
size: few
V: TRBV9
CDR3: CASSVGTSSPYNEQFF
DNA: TGTGCCAGCAGCGTAGGAACTAGCTCGCCCTACAATGAGCAGTTCTTC

D: -
J: TRBJ2-1
size: many
V: TRBV29-1
CDR3: CSAQGTLAQFF
DNA: TGCAGCGCCCAGGGGACTTTAGCGCAGTTCTTC

D: TRBD2
J: TRBJ2-3
size: many
V: TRBV6-5
CDR3: CASSQPGLAGNTDTQYF
DNA: TGTGCCAGCAGTCAACCGGGACTAGCGGGGAACACAGATACGCAGTATTTT

D: TRBD1
J: TRBJ2-1
size: many
V: TRBV11-2
CDR3: CASSLIPRGLRNEQFF
DNA: TGTGCCAGCAGCTTAATTCCCAGGGGGCTTAGGAATGAGCAGTTCTTC

D: -
J: TRBJ2-7
size: many
V: TRBV29-1
CDR3: CSVESSSYEQYF
DNA: TGCAGCGTTGAAAGCAGCTCCTACGAGCAGTACTTC

D: -
J: TRBJ2-7
size: many
V: TRBV2
CDR3: CASSARYSYEQYF
DNA: TGTGCCAGCAGTGCGAGATACTCCTACGAGCAGTACTTC

D: -
J: TRBJ1-6
size: many
V: TRBV7-6
CDR3: CASSPEVKSYNSPLHF
DNA: TGTGCCAGCAGCCCCGAAGTGAAGTCCTATAATTCACCCCTCCACTTT

D: -
J: TRBJ2-3
size: many
V: TRBV4-1
CDR3: CASSPLLDRSEGTQYF
DNA: TGCGCCAGCAGCCCATTACTGGACAGATCCGAGGGTACGCAGTATTTT

D: TRBD1
J: TRBJ1-5
size: -
V: TRBV30
CDR3: CAWSKTGAGNQPQHF
DNA: TGTGCCTGGAGTAAGACAGGGGCAGGCAATCAGCCCCAGCATTTT

D: -
J: TRBJ2-7
size: few
V: TRBV27
CDR3: CASSPWVGHNYEQYF
DNA: TGTGCCAGCAGTCCCTGGGTCGGACACAACTACGAGCAGTACTTC

D: -
J: TRBJ2-3
size: many
V: TRBV7-2
CDR3: CASSRTWPSSTDTQYF
DNA: TGTGCCAGCAGCCGAACCTGGCCTAGCAGCACAGATACGCAGTATTTT

D: TRBD1
J: TRBJ2-3
size: many
V: TRBV20-1
CDR3: CSASSGTANTDTQYF
DNA: TGCAGTGCTAGCTCCGGGACAGCGAACACAGATACGCAGTATTTT

D: TRBD1
J: TRBJ2-7
size: -
V: TRBV6-5
CDR3: CASSYWPDRSYEQYF
DNA: TGTGCCAGCAGTTATTGGCCGGACAGGTCCTACGAGCAGTACTTC

D: -
J: TRBJ2-2
size: -
V: TRBV10-3
CDR3: CAISDTFGGDPNTGELFF
DNA: TGTGCCATCAGTGACACCTTCGGTGGGGACCCGAACACCGGGGAGCTGTTTTTT

D: -
J: TRBJ2-3
size: -
V: TRBV19
CDR3: CASSSQQEYSNQPQYF
DNA: TGTGCCAGTAGTTCCCAACAGGAGTATAGCAATCAGCCCCAGTATTTT

D: TRBD1
J: TRBJ1-4
size: many
V: TRBV4-1
CDR3: CASSEATTGVEKLFF
DNA: TGCGCCAGCAGCGAAGCCACCACAGGGGTTGAAAAACTGTTTTTT

D: TRBD1
J: TRBJ1-5
size: many
V: TRBV30
CDR3: CAWSPWTGAVNQPQHF
DNA: TGTGCCTGGAGTCCGTGGACAGGGGCGGTAAATCAGCCCCAGCATTTT

D: -
J: TRBJ1-1
size: -
V: TRBV6-6
CDR3: CASSSPQENTEAFF
DNA: TGTGCCAGCAGTTCCCCCCAAGAGAACACTGAAGCTTTCTTT

D: TRBD1
J: TRBJ2-2
size: -
V: TRBV7-9
CDR3: CASSSPTGTIGELFF
DNA: TGTGCCAGCAGCTCCCCGACAGGGACGATCGGGGAGCTGTTTTTT

D: -
J: TRBJ2-5
size: many
V: TRBV4-1
CDR3: CASSQDLVSLETQYF
DNA: TGCGCCAGCAGCCAAGATCTTGTTAGCCTGGAGACCCAGTACTTC

D: TRBD1
J: TRBJ2-6
size: many
V: TRBV29-1
CDR3: CSVAIPGQESSGANVLTF
DNA: TGCAGCGTTGCAATCCCGGGACAGGAGAGCTCTGGGGCCAACGTCCTGACTTTC